This T cell receptor beta chain was sequenced for a study of OX40 agonist ivuxolimab in advanced cancers. Findings and limits, study-wide: On average, CD8+ T cells showed a greater number of expanded clones than CD4+.

Of note for this clone: Its antigen remains unidentified.

The protocol was immunoSEQ multiplex PCR, while the TCRdb copy is restricted to in-frame clones and leaves out a portion. The sample has around 20,000 clones; around 89% are singletons. V was pared by 11 bases and J by 4 bases, with 7 bases of the junction left unmatched. The CDR3 length is 13 residues. Germline CDR1 is SGHTA and CDR2 is FQGNSA. The origin of this receptor is an adult with an advanced solid tumor such as melanoma, head and neck, liver or kidney cancer. The input for sequencing was CD4+ or CD8+ T cells sorted from blood, taken in a trial of the OX40 agonist ivuxolimab. The rearrangement links TRBV7-2 to TRBJ2-3, with 9 positions matching TRBD2. The CDR3, as DNA: TGTGCCGGAAGCGGGGGGAGCTCAGATACGCAGTATTTT. Amino acid sequence: CAGSGGSSDTQYF.